The rows below give T cell receptor beta chains drawn from one sample of a study of cytotoxic CD8 clonotypes in ibrutinib-treated CLL. Assay used: immunoSEQ multiplex PCR; TCRdb lists only in-frame clones, some missing. The sample lists more than 200,000 clones, 60% to 80% occurring once. Sequenced material: PBMCs, taken after 12 months of ibrutinib treatment. These receptor sequences come from a human donor with chronic lymphocytic leukemia. The CDR3 runs from the conserved cysteine through the conserved F or W. Each record gives: V gene, clone size, J gene, D gene, CDR3 protein, CDR3 DNA. The D gene is left open where the match is weak. For some rows the clone size is stated as once, few or many, or as a class when expanded; others skip it.

TRBV9	-	TRBJ2-2	-	CASSVGVGNTGELFF	TGTGCCAGCAGCGTAGGGGTAGGCAACACCGGGGAGCTGTTTTTT
TRBV2	-	TRBJ1-1	-	CASSPDRSNTEAFF	TGTGCCAGCAGCCCCGACAGATCGAACACTGAAGCTTTCTTT
TRBV5-1	once	TRBJ2-3	-	CASSFGDGTDTQYF	TGCGCCAGCAGCTTCGGGGACGGCACAGATACGCAGTATTTT
TRBV30	-	TRBJ1-5	-	CAWSANRVGQPQHF	TGTGCCTGGAGTGCCAACAGGGTTGGGCAGCCCCAGCATTTT
TRBV6-4	few	TRBJ2-7	-	CASSDFGRSYEQYF	TGTGCCAGCAGTGACTTTGGCCGATCCTACGAGCAGTACTTC
TRBV7-3	-	TRBJ1-5	-	CASSLNTDSNQPQHF	TGTGCCAGCAGCTTAAACACCGATAGCAATCAGCCCCAGCATTTT
TRBV2	-	TRBJ2-3	-	CAGGAGDTQYF	TGTGCCGGGGGGGCAGGAGATACGCAGTATTTT
TRBV7-2	-	TRBJ2-3	TRBD1	CASSSRTGPSTDTQYF	TGTGCCAGCAGCTCAAGGACAGGGCCCTCCACAGATACGCAGTATTTT
TRBV6-6	few	TRBJ1-2	-	CASSYGQGNYGYTF	TGTGCCAGCAGTTACGGTCAGGGGAACTATGGCTACACCTTC
TRBV5-1	-	TRBJ1-2	TRBD1	CASSSLQGSGYGYTF	TGCGCCAGCAGCTCATTACAGGGGTCTGGCTATGGCTACACCTTC
TRBV19	-	TRBJ2-3	-	CASSIGAGLTDTQYF	TGTGCCAGTAGTATCGGGGCAGGGTTGACAGATACGCAGTATTTT
TRBV7-3	-	TRBJ2-2	TRBD1	CASSFGTGQITGELFF	TGTGCCAGCAGCTTCGGGACAGGGCAAATCACCGGGGAGCTGTTTTTT
TRBV19	-	TRBJ2-7	TRBD2	CASSTDGGRVERLAAYEQYF	TGTGCCAGTAGTACCGATGGTGGTAGAGTAGAACGACTAGCGGCTTACGAGCAGTACTTC
TRBV7-3	once	TRBJ1-3	-	CASSVGNAGNTIYF	TGTGCCAGCAGCGTAGGTAACGCTGGAAACACCATATATTTT
TRBV2	-	TRBJ2-2	-	CASRRDGGELFF	TGTGCCAGCAGGCGTGATGGAGGGGAGCTGTTTTTT
TRBV30	few	TRBJ2-7	-	CAWSISGGGYEQYF	TGTGCCTGGAGTATTAGCGGAGGAGGCTACGAGCAGTACTTC
TRBV7-2	-	TRBJ1-3	-	CASSRTVDRASGNTIYF	TGTGCCAGCAGCCGAACTGTGGACAGAGCATCTGGAAACACCATATATTTT
TRBV28	once	TRBJ1-1	-	CASTQTGPYTEAFF	TGTGCCAGCACACAAACAGGACCATACACTGAAGCTTTCTTT
TRBV4-3	-	TRBJ1-3	-	CASSQKSSGNTIYF	TGCGCCAGCAGCCAAAAAAGCTCTGGAAACACCATATATTTT
TRBV19	-	TRBJ1-5	-	CASSIAGGAGQPQHF	TGTGCCAGTAGTATAGCCGGTGGGGCCGGTCAGCCCCAGCATTTT
TRBV2	-	TRBJ1-2	TRBD1	CASSDWTGGYGYTF	TGTGCCAGCAGTGACTGGACAGGGGGTTATGGCTACACCTTC
TRBV7-8	many	TRBJ2-5	-	CASSLATDFAGATQYF	TGTGCCAGCAGCTTAGCGACGGACTTTGCGGGGGCAACCCAGTACTTC
TRBV7-9	-	TRBJ2-3	-	CASSLWRDLDTDTQYF	TGTGCCAGCAGCCTGTGGCGGGATCTAGACACAGATACGCAGTATTTT
TRBV29-1	-	TRBJ1-1	-	CSVEGINTEAFF	TGCAGCGTTGAGGGAATCAACACTGAAGCTTTCTTT
TRBV5-6	few	TRBJ1-1	-	CASRPRTRGNTEAFF	TGTGCCAGCAGGCCGAGGACACGAGGGAACACTGAAGCTTTCTTT
TRBV30	-	TRBJ2-5	TRBD1	CALASGQGHQETQYF	TGTGCCTTAGCTTCGGGACAGGGGCACCAAGAGACCCAGTACTTC
TRBV6-5	-	TRBJ2-1	TRBD1	CASSRDRGYNEQFF	TGTGCCAGCAGTCGGGACAGGGGGTACAATGAGCAGTTCTTC
TRBV28	-	TRBJ1-4	-	CASLRGTSNEKLFF	TGTGCCAGTTTAAGGGGGACCTCCAATGAAAAACTGTTTTTT
TRBV19	-	TRBJ1-2	-	CASSVPFTVYGYTF	TGTGCCAGTAGTGTTCCATTCACAGTGTATGGCTACACCTTC
TRBV28	-	TRBJ1-2	-	CASSSGESSTF	TGTGCCAGCAGTTCCGGGGAAAGTAGCACCTTC
TRBV6-1	few	TRBJ1-1	-	CATVPGAGSNTEAFF	TGTGCCACTGTACCGGGTGCAGGGTCGAACACTGAAGCTTTCTTT
TRBV27	few	TRBJ1-5	TRBD1	CASHMAGGFNQPQHF	TGTGCCAGCCACATGGCAGGGGGCTTCAATCAGCCCCAGCATTTT
TRBV6-5	few	TRBJ1-3	-	CASSQGRISGNTIYF	TGTGCCAGCAGTCAGGGACGGATCTCTGGAAACACCATATATTTT
TRBV18	-	TRBJ2-7	TRBD1	CASSQSQGSEQYF	TGTGCCAGCTCACAGTCACAGGGGAGCGAGCAGTACTTC
TRBV30	-	TRBJ1-1	-	CAWRSGRERTEAFF	TGTGCCTGGAGGAGTGGGAGGGAAAGGACTGAAGCTTTCTTT
TRBV4-2	-	TRBJ1-2	TRBD1	CASSHREQGGNGYTF	TGTGCCAGCAGCCATCGGGAACAGGGGGGAAATGGCTACACCTTC
TRBV23-1	-	TRBJ2-7	TRBD1	CASSGQGCPSYEQYF	TGCGCCAGCTCGGGACAGGGGTGCCCCAGCTACGAGCAGTACTTC
TRBV6-1	few	TRBJ1-1	TRBD1	CASTRGSNTEAFF	TGTGCCAGCACCAGGGGGTCGAACACTGAAGCTTTCTTT
TRBV28	-	TRBJ1-5	-	CASSLEGRPNQPQHF	TGTGCCAGCAGTTTAGAGGGCAGGCCCAATCAGCCCCAGCATTTT
TRBV29-1	-	TRBJ1-5	-	CSVDEGRGQPQHF	TGCAGCGTTGACGAAGGCAGGGGCCAGCCCCAGCATTTT
TRBV5-6	once	TRBJ1-1	-	CASSLDRANTEAFF	TGTGCCAGCAGCTTGGACAGGGCGAACACTGAAGCTTTCTTT
TRBV6-5	-	TRBJ2-7	-	CASSYSNGAGHEQYF	TGTGCCAGCAGTTACTCGAATGGGGCGGGCCACGAGCAGTACTTC
TRBV4-3	-	TRBJ1-5	-	CASSPERTQGQPQHF	TGCGCCAGCAGCCCCGAGAGGACCCAGGGTCAGCCCCAGCATTTT
TRBV4-2	-	TRBJ1-2	-	CASSQLGHLYGYTF	TGTGCCAGCAGCCAGCTGGGACACCTCTATGGCTACACCTTC